These 14 T cell receptor beta chains were all obtained from the same sample, sequenced in a study of blood T cell repertoires in COVID-19. Some clones are missing from TCRdb's copy, which holds only in-frame ones; the method was immunoSEQ multiplex PCR. Of 60,000 to 75,000 clones in the sample, over 75% were seen once. The sequenced sample consisted of peripheral blood. These receptors originate from a middle-aged man with active COVID-19.

Worth noting for this clone: The junction departs from the called germline gene at one end, perhaps through a read error. The J gene is TRBJ1-2, the V gene TRBV3-1 (or the pseudogene TRBV3-2), with D perhaps matching TRBD1 (5 bases). Germline CDR1 reads LGHDT; CDR2 reads YNNKEL (reference sequence). The CDR3 is 14 amino acids. For the CDR3, the DNA is TGTGCCAGCACCCAAAATCAAGGGAGGGGTGGCTACACCTTC. Translated, it gives CASTQNQGRGGYTF.

This chain links TRBV6-5 with TRBJ1-1; D unresolved. The CDR3 consists of 15 residues. The V end was cut by 4 bases, the J end by 4 bases, with 16 bases between. Germline CDR1 reads MNHEY; CDR2 reads SVGAGI. For the CDR3, the DNA is TGTGCCAGCAGTTTACTATTGACGGGTTCCACTGAAGCTTTCTTT. Protein sequence: CASSLLLTGSTEAFF.

This clone was seen only once. The chain has TRBV19 and TRBJ1-1, with D possibly TRBD1 on 5 matching bases. This CDR3 spans 15 amino acids. Trimming pared 6 bases from V and 0 bases from J, leaving 14 bases between. The germline CDR1 and CDR2 sequences are LNHDA and SQIVND (reference sequence). The CDR3 DNA sequence: TGTGCCAGTAGGGCCCAAGGGGTTGTGAACACTGAAGCTTTCTTT. Translation gives CASRAQGVVNTEAFF.

The chain links TRBV23-1 to TRBJ1-1, with 8 bases fitting TRBD1. TRBV23-1 is identified as an open reading frame with a role that is uncertain. The CDR3 covers 14 residues. The V and J ends lost 2 bases and 5 bases, in that order; junction bases with no gene match: 4. The CDR3 sequence: CASSQPTGDTEAFF. DNA of the CDR3: TGCGCCAGCAGTCAACCGACAGGGGATACTGAAGCTTTCTTT.

The V and J genes are TRBV9 and TRBJ2-3, with TRBD2 identical over 12 bases. The CDR3 extends over 16 amino acids. The germline V gene has CDR1 SGDLS and CDR2 YYNGEE. V gave up 0 bases and J gave up 4 bases; unmatched junction bases: 3. CDR3 nucleotide sequence: TGTGCCAGCAGCGTAGTACCTAGCGGGGGGGCAGATACGCAGTATTTT. Encoded protein: CASSVVPSGGADTQYF.

The sample holds one count of this clone. The chain is built from TRBV6-5 and TRBJ2-2, with 11 bases fitting TRBD1. After removal of 7 bases from V and 5 bases from J, the junction contained 6 bases not matched to a gene. The CDR3 contains 15 residues. Germline assignment: CDR1 MNHEY and CDR2 SVGAGI. CDR3 protein: CASKGTGGGTGELFF. The CDR3 region has the DNA TGTGCCAGCAAGGGGACAGGGGGAGGAACCGGGGAGCTGTTTTTT.

The chain recombines TRBV5-1 with TRBJ1-3; no definite D call. CDR1 and CDR2 (germline): SGHRS, YFSETQ. This CDR3 has 15 residues. Trimming left V 0 bases short and J 2 bases short, with 9 bases between. The CDR3 loop is CASSLGGETGNTIYF. In DNA, the CDR3 is TGCGCCAGCAGCTTGGGGGGAGAGACTGGAAACACCATATATTTT.

The chain has TRBV19 and TRBJ1-5, with D maybe TRBD1 (6 bases). CDR1 LNHDA and CDR2 SQIVND come from the germline V gene (reference sequence). V shed 3 bases and J shed 6 bases, with 12 bases lying between them. This CDR3 has 14 amino acids. The chain's CDR3 is CASSILRGRQPQHF. CDR3 DNA sequence: TGTGCCAGTAGTATTTTGCGGGGGCGTCAGCCCCAGCATTTT.

The CDR3 DNA is TGTGCAGTACCTACGGCGGGACCTAATCAGCCCCAGCATTTT. This encodes CAVPTAGPNQPQHF. The chain recombines TRBV6-5 with TRBJ1-5, with a possible D match to TRBD1 (5 bases). Germline CDR1 is MNHEY and CDR2 is SVGAGI. The CDR3 sequence is 14 residues long.

The CDR3 region is CASSKGRTGAFDNEQFF. The CDR3 nucleotides are TGTGCCAGTAGTAAGGGGAGGACAGGGGCCTTCGACAATGAGCAGTTCTTC. The chain carries TRBV19 and TRBJ2-1; 9 bases align to TRBD1. The germline gives CDR1 LNHDA, CDR2 SQIVND (reference sequence). Trimming removed 4 bases from V and 5 bases from J; junction bases left unmatched: 12. The CDR3 sequence is 17 residues long.

The chain links TRBV14 to TRBJ1-4; D is unresolved. CDR1 SGHDN and CDR2 FVKESK come from the germline V gene. The CDR3 spans 12 residues. The V end was cut by 4 bases, the J end by 8 bases, with 8 bases between. The chain's CDR3 is CASSRGGEKLFF. CDR3 in DNA: TGTGCCAGCAGCCGCGGAGGAGAAAAACTGTTTTTT.

This chain joins TRBV5-1 and TRBJ2-5, with D unresolved. The CDR3 is 14 amino acids. Germline V gene lookup returns CDR1 SGHRS and CDR2 YFSETQ. V was trimmed by 0 bases and J by 1 base, leaving 7 bases between them. The CDR3 here is CASSLERSQETQYF. CDR3 DNA: TGCGCCAGCAGCTTGGAGCGCAGCCAAGAGACCCAGTACTTC.

This chain uses TRBV7-9 with TRBJ2-1; 9 nucleotides match TRBD1. Germline V gene lookup returns CDR1 SEHNR and CDR2 FQNEAQ (reference sequence). The CDR3 has 17 residues. The V segment lost 5 bases and the J segment 3 bases; nucleotides outside the gene matches: 11. The CDR3 nucleotides read TGTGCCAGCAGCATTTACAGACAGACAGGGGGCTACAATGAGCAGTTCTTC. As protein: CASSIYRQTGGYNEQFF.

This chain connects TRBV28 to TRBJ2-3, with 10 nucleotides matching TRBD2. J lost 0 bases, V lost 6 bases, and 12 bases had no gene match. The CDR3 consists of 18 residues. From germline, CDR1 is MDHEN and CDR2 SYDVKM. The CDR3 DNA reads TGTGCCAGCAGACCAATTCTAGCGGGGGCGCTAAGCACAGATACGCAGTATTTT. Residues: CASRPILAGALSTDTQYF. The full variable domain, in which reference TRBV28 and TRBJ2-3 provide the parts outside the CDR3, is DVKVTQSSRYLVKRTGEKVFLECVQDMDHENMFWYRQDPGLGLRLIYFSYDVKMKEKGDIPEGYSVSREKKERFSLILESASTNQTSMYLCASRPILAGALSTDTQYFGPGTRLTVL.